This T cell receptor (beta chain) was captured by sequencing in a study of PD-L1 blockade in urothelial cancer. Study background: Atezolizumab (1,200 mg intravenously every 3 weeks) began in the mid-2010s for patients.

Time point noted: pretreatment peripheral blood. V lost 10 bases to trimming and J lost 10 bases, with 13 bases between them. This CDR3 region has 10 residues. Germline loops: CDR1 MDHEN, CDR2 SYDVKM. This table comes from immunoSEQ multiplex PCR, and its TCRdb copy is limited to in-frame clones, with some not included. The profile shows some 80,000 clones, approximately 80% of them singletons. The specimen comprised PBMCs, sampled around atezolizumab (anti-PD-L1) treatment. The chain combines TRBV28 with TRBJ1-2, with D tentatively TRBD1 (6 bases). The clonotype comes from a man between 40 and 49 years old with urothelial cancer. CDR3 sequence (DNA): TGTGCCACATCGTACAGGGTCTACACCTTC. Translation: CATSYRVYTF.